This TCR beta chain is drawn from a study of CD8 T cells in ankylosing spondylitis. The study, taken as a whole, reports: Reactive arthritis synovial fluid and blood previously showed some of these motif variants. A TCR beta motif of several highly homologous variants seemed to mark ankylosing spondylitis blood.

On this clonotype: Its specificity is unknown.

Via MiXCR, TCRdb re-called the 5' RACE reads, giving one row per CDR3 protein. This sample carries under 950,000 distinct CDR3 sequences, roughly 19% of them seen once, and the ten largest clones take around 20%. In germline, CDR1 is SNHLY, CDR2 FYNNEI. The CDR3 has 10 amino acids. V lost 7 bases and J lost 10, with 8 bases in between. The source material was blood, either unsorted or a sorted T cell fraction (not recorded which). The sequence was obtained from a male donor with ankylosing spondylitis. The rearrangement links TRBV2 to TRBJ2-1; D is unclear. The chain's CDR3 is CASTAGEQFF. In DNA, the CDR3 is TGTGCCAGCACAGCCGGGGAGCAGTTCTTC.